These 3 T cell receptor beta chains were sequenced from one sample in a study of response to subunit inactivated influenza vaccine. Via MiXCR, TCRdb re-called the RT-PCR reads, giving one row per CDR3 protein. The sample has under 500,000 distinct CDR3 sequences, around 9.9% seen once; the top ten hold over 9.5%. The sample here was PBMCs from blood, taken about 40 days after vaccination. The receptor set was obtained from a man aged 50-59 years who received an inactivated influenza vaccine.

This clonotype was detected only a few times. The chain joins TRBV5-1 to TRBJ2-7; D might be TRBD2 (6 bases). V was pared by 4 bases and J by 5 bases, with 16 bases between. Per the germline V gene, CDR1 is SGHRS and CDR2 is YFSETQ. This CDR3 spans 14 amino acids. The DNA for the CDR3 is TGCGCCAGCAGCATCATGCCGGGAGACGACGAGCAGTACTTC. Its protein product is CASSIMPGDDEQYF.

This rearrangement joins TRBV12-3 or TRBV12-4 to TRBJ1-1, with 9 bases that match TRBD1. Losses at the gene ends were 6 bases for V and 4 bases for J; bases not matched to a gene: 9. The CDR3 covers 15 residues. The CDR3 sequence is CASRSRQGGSTEAFF. The CDR3 bases are TGTGCCAGCAGATCACGACAGGGGGGATCCACTGAAGCTTTCTTT.

J is TRBJ1-5 and V is TRBV6-1; D gene uncertain. This CDR3 contains 16 residues. Looked up from germline, CDR1 is MNHNS and CDR2 is SASEGT. Trimming stripped 0 bases from V and 1 base from J, with 10 bases between. The CDR3 spells CASSEAVTLSNQPQHF. CDR3 in DNA: TGTGCCAGCAGTGAAGCCGTCACCTTGAGCAATCAGCCCCAGCATTTT.